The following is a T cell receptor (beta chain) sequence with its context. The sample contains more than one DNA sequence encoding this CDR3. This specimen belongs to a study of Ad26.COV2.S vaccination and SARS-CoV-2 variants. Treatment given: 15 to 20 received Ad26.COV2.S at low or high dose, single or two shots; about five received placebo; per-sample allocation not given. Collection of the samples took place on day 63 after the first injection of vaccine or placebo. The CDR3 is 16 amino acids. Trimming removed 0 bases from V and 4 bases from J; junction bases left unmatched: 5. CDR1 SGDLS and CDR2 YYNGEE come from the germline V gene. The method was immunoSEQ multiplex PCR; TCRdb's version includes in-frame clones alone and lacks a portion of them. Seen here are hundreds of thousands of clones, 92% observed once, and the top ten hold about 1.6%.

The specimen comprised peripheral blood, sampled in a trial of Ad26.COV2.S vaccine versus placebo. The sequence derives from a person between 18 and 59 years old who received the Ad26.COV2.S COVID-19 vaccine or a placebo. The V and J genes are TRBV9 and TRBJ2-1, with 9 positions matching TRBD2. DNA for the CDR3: TGTGCCAGCAGCGTAGGCTTAGCGGGGGCATACAATGAGCAGTTCTTC. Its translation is CASSVGLAGAYNEQFF.